Following are 7 T cell receptor beta chains from one sample sequenced in a study of blood T cell repertoires in COVID-19. TCRdb keeps only in-frame clones here, not all; method: immunoSEQ multiplex PCR. Of over 95,000 clones in the sample, more than 80% were seen once. The sequenced material came from peripheral blood. The receptors were gathered from a human donor in a cohort sampled during active COVID-19.

This chain links TRBV7-2 with TRBJ1-5; D gene ambiguous. V lost 1 base, J lost 0 bases, and 7 bases lay in between. CDR3 size: 15 residues. Germline lookup yields CDR1 SGHTA and CDR2 FQGNSA. CDR3 amino acids: CASSLVSDSNQPQHF. Written as DNA, the CDR3 is TGTGCCAGCAGCTTAGTCAGCGATAGCAATCAGCCCCAGCATTTT.

This clone was seen only once. The chain employs TRBV6-4 and TRBJ2-7, with D possibly being TRBD1 (5 bases). CDR1 is MRHNA, CDR2 SNTAGT, per germline. The CDR3 covers 18 residues. The V end lost 0 bases, the J end lost 3 bases, and 21 bases lay between the germline ends. Here the CDR3 DNA reads TGTGCCAGCAGTGACTCGATTCAGGGCCCCTCAGGGCTCTACGAGCAGTACTTC. It is translated as CASSDSIQGPSGLYEQYF.

The chain couples TRBV6-6 to TRBJ1-2; TRBD1 might be the D (6 bases). The ends were cut back, 0 bases at V and 6 bases at J, with 11 bases in the middle. The CDR3 length is 14 residues. The germline V gene has CDR1 MNHNY and CDR2 SVGAGI (reference sequence). CDR3 sequence (DNA): TGTGCCAGCAGTTACTCAGACAGGCGAGATGGCTACACCTTC. Translation gives CASSYSDRRDGYTF.

The V call is TRBV3-1 (or the pseudogene TRBV3-2), the J call TRBJ2-7; 9 nucleotides align to TRBD2. The CDR3 runs 18 residues. The J segment lost 4 bases and the V segment lost 1 base, leaving 14 bases of the junction unmatched. Germline CDR1 and CDR2: LGHDT and YNNKEL (reference sequence). The CDR3 sequence: CASSQGGGRAPKPYEQYF. CDR3 in DNA: TGTGCCAGCAGCCAAGGCGGCGGGAGGGCCCCTAAACCTTACGAGCAGTACTTC.

The V call is TRBV28, the J call TRBJ1-2; 8 bases match TRBD1. Trimming took 6 bases from V and 8 from J; bases not matched to a gene: 11. There are 14 residues in the CDR3. From germline, CDR1 is MDHEN and CDR2 SYDVKM. In nucleotides, the CDR3 is TGTGCCAGCAGCTACTCGACAGGGGAGTTCGGCTACACCTTC. It specifies CASSYSTGEFGYTF.

This clone has just a few counts. The J gene is TRBJ2-7, the V gene TRBV7-2; maybe TRBD2 (5 bases). Trimming left V 4 bases short and J 2 bases short, with 9 bases between. This CDR3 region has 13 residues. Per the germline V gene, CDR1 is SGHTA and CDR2 is FQGNSA. CDR3 nucleotide sequence: TGTGCCAGCAGCTCGAGGCGGGCCTACGAGCAGTACTTC. Encoded protein: CASSSRRAYEQYF.

The gene calls are TRBV5-8 and TRBJ1-4; the match to TRBD1 covers 10 bases. Trimming at V came to 6 bases and at J to 3 bases, leaving 8 bases not matched to a gene. CDR1 and CDR2 from the germline V gene are SGHTS and YDEGEE. This CDR3 spans 16 amino acids. The CDR3 DNA reads as TGTGCCAGCACCGGGGGACAGGGGACTGCTAATGAAAAACTGTTTTTT. Its protein product is CASTGGQGTANEKLFF.